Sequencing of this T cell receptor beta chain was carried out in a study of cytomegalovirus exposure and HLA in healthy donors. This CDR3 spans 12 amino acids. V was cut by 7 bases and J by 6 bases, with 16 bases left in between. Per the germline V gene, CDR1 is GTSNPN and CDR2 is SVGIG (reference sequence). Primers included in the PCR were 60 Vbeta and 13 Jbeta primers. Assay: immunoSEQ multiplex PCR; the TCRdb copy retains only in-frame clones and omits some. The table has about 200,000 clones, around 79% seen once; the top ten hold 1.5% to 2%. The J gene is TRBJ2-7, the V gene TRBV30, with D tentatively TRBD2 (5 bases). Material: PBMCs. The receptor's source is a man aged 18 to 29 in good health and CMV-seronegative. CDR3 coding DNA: TGTGCCTCCCGGACTCGGCAGAGCGAGCAGTACTTC. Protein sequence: CASRTRQSEQYF.